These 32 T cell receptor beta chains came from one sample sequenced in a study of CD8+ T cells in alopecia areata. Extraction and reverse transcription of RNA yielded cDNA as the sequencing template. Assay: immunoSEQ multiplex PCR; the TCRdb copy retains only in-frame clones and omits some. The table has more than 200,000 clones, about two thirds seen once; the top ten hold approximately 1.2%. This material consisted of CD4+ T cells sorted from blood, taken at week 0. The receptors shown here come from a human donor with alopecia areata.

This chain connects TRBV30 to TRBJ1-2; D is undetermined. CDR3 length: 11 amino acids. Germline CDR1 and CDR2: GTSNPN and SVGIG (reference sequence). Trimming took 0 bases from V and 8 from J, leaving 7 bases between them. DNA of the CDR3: TGTGCCTGGAGTGTAGGGTCCGGCTACACCTTC. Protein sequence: CAWSVGSGYTF.

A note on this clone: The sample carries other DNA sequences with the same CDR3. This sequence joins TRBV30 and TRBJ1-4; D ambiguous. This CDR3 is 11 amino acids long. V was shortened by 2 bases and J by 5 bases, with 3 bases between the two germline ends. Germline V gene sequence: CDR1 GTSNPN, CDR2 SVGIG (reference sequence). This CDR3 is CAWSLNEKLFF. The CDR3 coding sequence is TGTGCCTGGAGTCTAAATGAAAAACTGTTTTTT. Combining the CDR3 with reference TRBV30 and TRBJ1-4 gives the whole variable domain SQTIHQWPATLVQPVGSPLSLECTVEGTSNPNLYWYRQAAGRGLQLLFYSVGIGQISSEVPQNLSASRPQDRQFILSSKKLLLSDSGFYLCAWSLNEKLFFGSGTQLSVL.

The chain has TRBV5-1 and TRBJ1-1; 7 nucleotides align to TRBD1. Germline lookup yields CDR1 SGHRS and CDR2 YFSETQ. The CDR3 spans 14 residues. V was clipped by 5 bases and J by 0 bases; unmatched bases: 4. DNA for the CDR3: TGCGCCAGCAGTTCGGACAGGTTGAACACTGAAGCTTTCTTT. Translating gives CASSSDRLNTEAFF. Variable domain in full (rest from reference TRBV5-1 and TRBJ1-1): KAGVTQTPRYLIKTRGQQVTLSCSPISGHRSVSWYQQTPGQGLQFLFEYFSETQRNKGNFPGRFSGRQFSNSRSEMNVSTLELGDSALYLCASSSDRLNTEAFFGQGTRLTVV.

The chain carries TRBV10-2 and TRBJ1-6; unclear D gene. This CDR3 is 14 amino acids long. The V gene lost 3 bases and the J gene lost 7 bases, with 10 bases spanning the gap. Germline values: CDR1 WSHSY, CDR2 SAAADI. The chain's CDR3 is CASSDMGFNSPLHF. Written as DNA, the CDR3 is TGCGCCAGCAGTGATATGGGGTTCAATTCACCCCTCCACTTT.

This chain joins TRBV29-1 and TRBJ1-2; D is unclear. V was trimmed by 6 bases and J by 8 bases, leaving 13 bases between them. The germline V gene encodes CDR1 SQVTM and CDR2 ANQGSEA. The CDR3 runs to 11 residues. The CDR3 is CSVSEGRGYTF. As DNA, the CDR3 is TGCAGCGTCTCCGAGGGAAGGGGCTACACCTTC.

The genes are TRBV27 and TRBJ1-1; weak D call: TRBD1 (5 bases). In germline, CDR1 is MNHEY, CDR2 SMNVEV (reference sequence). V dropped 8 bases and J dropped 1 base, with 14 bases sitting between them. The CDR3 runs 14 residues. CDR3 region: CASRRAGRNTEAFF. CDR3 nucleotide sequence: TGTGCCAGCCGTAGGGCAGGGAGGAACACTGAAGCTTTCTTT.

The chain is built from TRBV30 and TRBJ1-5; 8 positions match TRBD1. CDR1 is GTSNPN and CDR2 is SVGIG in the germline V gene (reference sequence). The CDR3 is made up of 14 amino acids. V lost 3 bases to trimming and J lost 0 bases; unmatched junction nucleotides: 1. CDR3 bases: TGTGCCTGGAGGACAGGGGATAGCAATCAGCCCCAGCATTTT. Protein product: CAWRTGDSNQPQHF.

CDR3 nucleotide sequence: TGTGCCAGCAGCGTAATCGCGCGGGGGGTGAAGACCCAGTACTTC. Amino acids: CASSVIARGVKTQYF. The V gene is TRBV9, the J gene TRBJ2-5; 8 bases fit TRBD2. In germline, CDR1 is SGDLS, CDR2 YYNGEE. V was clipped by 1 base and J by 6 bases; unmatched bases: 8. The CDR3 is 15 residues long.

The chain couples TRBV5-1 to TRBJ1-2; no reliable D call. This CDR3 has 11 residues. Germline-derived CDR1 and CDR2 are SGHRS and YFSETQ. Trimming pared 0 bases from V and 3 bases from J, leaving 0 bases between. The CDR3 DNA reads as TGCGCCAGCAGCTTGGACTATGGCTACACCTTC. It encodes CASSLDYGYTF.

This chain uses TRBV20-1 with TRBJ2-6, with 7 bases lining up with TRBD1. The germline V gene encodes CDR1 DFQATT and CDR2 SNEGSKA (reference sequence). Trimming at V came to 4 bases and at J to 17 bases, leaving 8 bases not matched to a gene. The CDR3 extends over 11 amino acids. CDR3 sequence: CSATRQGKVTF. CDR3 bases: TGCAGTGCTACCCGACAGGGAAAGGTGACTTTC.

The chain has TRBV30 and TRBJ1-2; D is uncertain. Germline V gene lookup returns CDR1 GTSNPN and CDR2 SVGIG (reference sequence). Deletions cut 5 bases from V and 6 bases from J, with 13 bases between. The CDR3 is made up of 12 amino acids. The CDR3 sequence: CAWWRLRHGYTF. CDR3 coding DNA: TGTGCCTGGTGGCGTTTAAGGCATGGCTACACCTTC.

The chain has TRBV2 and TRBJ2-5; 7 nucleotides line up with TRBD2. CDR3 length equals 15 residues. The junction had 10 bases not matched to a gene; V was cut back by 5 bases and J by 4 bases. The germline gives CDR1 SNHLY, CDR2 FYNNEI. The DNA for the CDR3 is TGTGCCAGCAGTCTTACGGGGGGACCTTCAGAGACCCAGTACTTC. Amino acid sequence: CASSLTGGPSETQYF.

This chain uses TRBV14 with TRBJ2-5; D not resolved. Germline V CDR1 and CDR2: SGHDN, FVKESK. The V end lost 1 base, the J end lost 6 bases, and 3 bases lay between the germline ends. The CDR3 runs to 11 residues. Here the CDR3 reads CASSQVKTQYF. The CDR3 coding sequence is TGTGCCAGCAGCCAAGTTAAGACCCAGTACTTC.

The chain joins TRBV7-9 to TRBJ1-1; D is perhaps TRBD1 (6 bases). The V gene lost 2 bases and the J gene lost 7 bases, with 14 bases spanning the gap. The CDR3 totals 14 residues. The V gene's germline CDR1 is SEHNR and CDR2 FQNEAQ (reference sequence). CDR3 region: CASSLIWGQGEAFF. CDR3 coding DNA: TGTGCCAGCAGCTTAATCTGGGGGCAGGGTGAAGCTTTCTTT.

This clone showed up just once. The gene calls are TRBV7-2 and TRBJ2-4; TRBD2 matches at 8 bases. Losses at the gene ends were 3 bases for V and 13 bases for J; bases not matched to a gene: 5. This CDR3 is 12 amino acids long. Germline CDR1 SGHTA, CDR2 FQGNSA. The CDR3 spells CASSFSGGVQYF. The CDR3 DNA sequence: TGTGCCAGCAGCTTCAGCGGGGGCGTACAGTACTTC.

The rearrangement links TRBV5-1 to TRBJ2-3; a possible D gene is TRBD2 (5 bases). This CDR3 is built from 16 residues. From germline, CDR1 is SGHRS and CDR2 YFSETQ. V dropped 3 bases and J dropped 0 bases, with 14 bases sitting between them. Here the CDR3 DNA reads TGCGCCAGCAGCTCGGTCCTAGCAGCTAGCACAGATACGCAGTATTTT. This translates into CASSSVLAASTDTQYF.

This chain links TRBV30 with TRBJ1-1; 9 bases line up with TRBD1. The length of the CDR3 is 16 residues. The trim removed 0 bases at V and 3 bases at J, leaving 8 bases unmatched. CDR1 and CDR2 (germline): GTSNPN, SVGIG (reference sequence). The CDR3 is CAWSVRGQGYYTEAFF. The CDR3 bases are TGTGCCTGGAGTGTACGCGGACAGGGGTATTACACTGAAGCTTTCTTT.

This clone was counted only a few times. Here the CDR3 reads CSVRGKRGGEETQYF. The CDR3 DNA reads TGCAGCGTTCGCGGGAAGCGGGGGGGCGAGGAGACCCAGTACTTC. The chain joins TRBV29-1 to TRBJ2-5, with 10 bases identical to TRBD2. The CDR3 runs 15 residues. Germline assignment: CDR1 SQVTM and CDR2 ANQGSEA. Unmatched junction bases numbered 11, after V lost 5 bases and J lost 5 bases.

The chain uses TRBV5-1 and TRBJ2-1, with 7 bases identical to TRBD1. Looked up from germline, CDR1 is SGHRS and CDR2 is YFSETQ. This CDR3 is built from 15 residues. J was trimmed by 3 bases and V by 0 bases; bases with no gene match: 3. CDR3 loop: CASSLAGTDYNEQFF. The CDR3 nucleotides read TGCGCCAGCAGCTTGGCCGGGACAGACTACAATGAGCAGTTCTTC.

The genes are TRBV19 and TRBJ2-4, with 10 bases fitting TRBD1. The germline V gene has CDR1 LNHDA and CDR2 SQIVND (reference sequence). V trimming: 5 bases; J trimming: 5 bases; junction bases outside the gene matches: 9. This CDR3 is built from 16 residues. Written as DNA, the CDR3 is TGTGCCAGTAGTCCCCGTGCTGGGACAGGGGAAAACATTCAGTACTTC. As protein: CASSPRAGTGENIQYF.

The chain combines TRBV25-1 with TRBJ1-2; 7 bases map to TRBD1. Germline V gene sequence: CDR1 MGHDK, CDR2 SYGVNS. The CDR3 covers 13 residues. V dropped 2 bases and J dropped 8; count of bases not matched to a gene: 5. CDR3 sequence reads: CASSEEQGRGYTF. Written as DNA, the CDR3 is TGTGCCAGCAGTGAAGAACAGGGGAGAGGCTACACCTTC.

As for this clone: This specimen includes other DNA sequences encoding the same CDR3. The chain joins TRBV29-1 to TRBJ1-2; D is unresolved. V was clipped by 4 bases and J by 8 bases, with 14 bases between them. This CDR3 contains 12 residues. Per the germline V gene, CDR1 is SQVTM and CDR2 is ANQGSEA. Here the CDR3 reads CSVGGDKRGYTF. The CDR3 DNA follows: TGCAGCGTTGGAGGTGACAAAAGAGGCTACACCTTC.

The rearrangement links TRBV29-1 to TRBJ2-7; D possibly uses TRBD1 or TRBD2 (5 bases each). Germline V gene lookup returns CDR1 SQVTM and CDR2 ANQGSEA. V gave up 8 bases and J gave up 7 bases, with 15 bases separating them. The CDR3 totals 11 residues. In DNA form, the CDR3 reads TGCAGCCCGTGGGGGACCGGGGAGCAGTACTTC. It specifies CSPWGTGEQYF.

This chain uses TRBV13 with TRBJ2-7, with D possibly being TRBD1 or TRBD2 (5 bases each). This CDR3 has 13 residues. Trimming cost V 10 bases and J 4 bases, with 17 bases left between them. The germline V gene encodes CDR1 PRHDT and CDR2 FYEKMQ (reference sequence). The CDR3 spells CATRGQGPYEQYF. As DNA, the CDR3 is TGTGCCACCCGAGGGCAGGGTCCGTACGAGCAGTACTTC.

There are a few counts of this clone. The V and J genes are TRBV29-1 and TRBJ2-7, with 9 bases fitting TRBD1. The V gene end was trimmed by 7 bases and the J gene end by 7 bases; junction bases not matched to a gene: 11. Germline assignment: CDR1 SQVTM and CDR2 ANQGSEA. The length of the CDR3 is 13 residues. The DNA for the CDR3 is TGCAGCGCTATGGGACAGGGAGGCTCTGAGCAGTACTTC. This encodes CSAMGQGGSEQYF.

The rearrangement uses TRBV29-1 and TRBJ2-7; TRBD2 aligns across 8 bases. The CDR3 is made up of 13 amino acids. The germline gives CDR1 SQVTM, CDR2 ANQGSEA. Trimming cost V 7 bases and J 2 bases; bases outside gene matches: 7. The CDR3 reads CSASRGGPYEQYF. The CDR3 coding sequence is TGCAGCGCCTCCCGGGGGGGGCCCTACGAGCAGTACTTC.

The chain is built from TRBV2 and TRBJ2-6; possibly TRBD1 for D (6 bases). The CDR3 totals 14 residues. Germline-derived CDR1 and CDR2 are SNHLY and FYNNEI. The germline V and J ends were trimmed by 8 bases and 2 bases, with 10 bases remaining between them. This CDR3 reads CASYRTAGANVLTF. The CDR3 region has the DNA TGTGCCAGCTATAGGACAGCTGGGGCCAACGTCCTGACTTTC.

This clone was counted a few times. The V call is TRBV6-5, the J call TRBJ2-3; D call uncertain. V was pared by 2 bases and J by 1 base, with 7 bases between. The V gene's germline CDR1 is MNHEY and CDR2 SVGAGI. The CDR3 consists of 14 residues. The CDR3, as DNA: TGTGCCAGCAGTTACGGAGTGGGCACAGATACGCAGTATTTT. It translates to CASSYGVGTDTQYF.

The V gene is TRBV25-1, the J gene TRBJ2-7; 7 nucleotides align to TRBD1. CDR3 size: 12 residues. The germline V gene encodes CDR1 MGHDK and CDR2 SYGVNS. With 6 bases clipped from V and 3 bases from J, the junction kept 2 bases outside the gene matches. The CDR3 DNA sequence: TGTGCCAGCAGGGACAGGCTCTACGAGCAGTACTTC. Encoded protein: CASRDRLYEQYF.

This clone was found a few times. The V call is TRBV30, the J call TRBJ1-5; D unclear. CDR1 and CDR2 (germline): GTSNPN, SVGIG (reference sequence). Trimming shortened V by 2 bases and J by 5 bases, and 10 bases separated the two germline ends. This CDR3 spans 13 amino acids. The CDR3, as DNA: TGTGCCTGGAGTCGCCGAGATTATCAGCCCCAGCATTTT. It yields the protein CAWSRRDYQPQHF.

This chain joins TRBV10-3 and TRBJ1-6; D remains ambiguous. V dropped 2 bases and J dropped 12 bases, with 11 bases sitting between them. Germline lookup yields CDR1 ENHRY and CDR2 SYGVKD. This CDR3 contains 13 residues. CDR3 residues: CAISEPLLVPLHF. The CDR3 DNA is TGTGCCATCAGTGAGCCCCTGTTGGTACCCCTCCACTTT.

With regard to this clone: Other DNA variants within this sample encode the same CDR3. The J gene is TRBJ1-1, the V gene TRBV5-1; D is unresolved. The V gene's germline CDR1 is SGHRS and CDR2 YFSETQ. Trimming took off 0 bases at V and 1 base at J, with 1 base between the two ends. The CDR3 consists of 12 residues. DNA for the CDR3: TGCGCCAGCAGCTTGGCGAACACTGAAGCTTTCTTT. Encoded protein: CASSLANTEAFF.